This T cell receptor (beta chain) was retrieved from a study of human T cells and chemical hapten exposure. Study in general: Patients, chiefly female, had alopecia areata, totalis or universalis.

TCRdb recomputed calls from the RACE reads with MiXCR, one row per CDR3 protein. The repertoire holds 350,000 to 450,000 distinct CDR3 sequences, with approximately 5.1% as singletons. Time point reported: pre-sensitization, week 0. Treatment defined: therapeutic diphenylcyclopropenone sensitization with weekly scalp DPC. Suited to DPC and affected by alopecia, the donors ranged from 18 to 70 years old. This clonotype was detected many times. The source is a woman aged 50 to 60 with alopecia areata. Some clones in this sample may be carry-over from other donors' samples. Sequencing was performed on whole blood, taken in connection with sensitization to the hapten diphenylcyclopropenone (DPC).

In DNA, the CDR3 is TGTGCCAGCAGTTTATTGGCGGGGATAGAGACCCAGTACTTC. Its translation is CASSLLAGIETQYF. V gene TRBV12-3 or TRBV12-4 combines with J gene TRBJ2-5, with D tentatively TRBD2 (6 bases). The CDR3 runs 14 residues. The germline V and J ends were trimmed by 2 bases and 4 bases, with 11 bases remaining between them.